The sequence of this TCR beta chain was determined in a study of PD-1 blockade in classical Hodgkin lymphoma. Study-level information: A 3 mg/kg intravenous dose of nivolumab was received by patients every 2 weeks.

Every patient had relapsed following autologous stem cell transplantation, and cohorts differed in brentuximab vedotin exposure. Libraries were prepared by immunoSEQ multiplex PCR; TCRdb keeps only in-frame clonotypes and omits some of them. The profile shows over 85,000 clones, approximately 80% of them singletons. The V and J ends lost 2 bases and 8 bases respectively, with 15 bases between them. The V gene's germline CDR1 is MNHNS and CDR2 SASEGT. The CDR3 is 14 residues long. The receptor was derived from a human donor with classical Hodgkin lymphoma. The rearrangement joins TRBV6-1 to TRBJ1-2, with D unclear. Sample: peripheral blood mononuclear cells (PBMCs), taken before the second cycle of nivolumab. The CDR3 sequence: CASSESGQESGYTF. Written as DNA, the CDR3 is TGTGCCAGCAGTGAAAGCGGGCAGGAGTCAGGCTACACCTTC.